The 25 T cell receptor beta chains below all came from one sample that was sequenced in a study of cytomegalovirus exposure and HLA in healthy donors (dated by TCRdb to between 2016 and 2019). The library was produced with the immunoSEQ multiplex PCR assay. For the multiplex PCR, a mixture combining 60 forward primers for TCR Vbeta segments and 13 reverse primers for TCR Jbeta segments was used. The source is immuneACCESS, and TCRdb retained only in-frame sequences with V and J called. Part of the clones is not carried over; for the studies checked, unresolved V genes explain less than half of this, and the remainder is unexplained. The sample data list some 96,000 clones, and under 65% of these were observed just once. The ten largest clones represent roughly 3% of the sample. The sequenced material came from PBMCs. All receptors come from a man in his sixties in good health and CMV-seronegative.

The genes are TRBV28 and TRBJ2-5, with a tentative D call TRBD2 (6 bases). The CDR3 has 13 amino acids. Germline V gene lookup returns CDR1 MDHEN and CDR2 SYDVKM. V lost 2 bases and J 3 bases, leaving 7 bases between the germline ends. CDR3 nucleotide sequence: TGTGCCAGCAGTTTAGGGACTGAAGAGACCCAGTACTTC. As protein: CASSLGTEETQYF.

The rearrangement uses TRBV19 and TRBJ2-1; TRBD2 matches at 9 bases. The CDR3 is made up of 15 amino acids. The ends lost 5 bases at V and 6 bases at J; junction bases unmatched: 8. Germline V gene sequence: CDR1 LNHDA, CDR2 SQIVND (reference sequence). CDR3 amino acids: CASSPPSGIGNEQFF. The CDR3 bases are TGTGCCAGTAGTCCGCCTAGCGGGATAGGCAATGAGCAGTTCTTC.

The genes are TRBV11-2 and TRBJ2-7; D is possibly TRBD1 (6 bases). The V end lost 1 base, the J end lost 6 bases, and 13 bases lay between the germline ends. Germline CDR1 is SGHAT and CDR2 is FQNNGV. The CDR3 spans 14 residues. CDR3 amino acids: CASSLVRRGGEQYF. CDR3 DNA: TGTGCCAGCAGCTTAGTTCGCAGGGGTGGCGAGCAGTACTTC.

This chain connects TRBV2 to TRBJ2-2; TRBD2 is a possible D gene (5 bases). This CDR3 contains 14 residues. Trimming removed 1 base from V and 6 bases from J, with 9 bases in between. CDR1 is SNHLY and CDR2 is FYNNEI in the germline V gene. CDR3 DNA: TGTGCCAGCAGTGAAGACGGGGTCTCCGGGGAGCTGTTTTTT. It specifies CASSEDGVSGELFF.

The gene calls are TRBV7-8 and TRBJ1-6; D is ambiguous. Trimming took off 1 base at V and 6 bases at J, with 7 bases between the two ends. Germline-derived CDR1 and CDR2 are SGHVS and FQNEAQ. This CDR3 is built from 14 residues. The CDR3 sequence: CASSLVGVNSPLHF. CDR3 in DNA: TGTGCCAGCAGCTTAGTAGGAGTTAATTCACCCCTCCACTTT.

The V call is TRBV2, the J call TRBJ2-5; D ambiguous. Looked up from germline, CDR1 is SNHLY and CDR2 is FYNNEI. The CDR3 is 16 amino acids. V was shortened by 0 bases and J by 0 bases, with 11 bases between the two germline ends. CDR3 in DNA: TGTGCCAGCAGTGAAGCGCCCTTGGGCTACCAAGAGACCCAGTACTTC. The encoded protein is CASSEAPLGYQETQYF.

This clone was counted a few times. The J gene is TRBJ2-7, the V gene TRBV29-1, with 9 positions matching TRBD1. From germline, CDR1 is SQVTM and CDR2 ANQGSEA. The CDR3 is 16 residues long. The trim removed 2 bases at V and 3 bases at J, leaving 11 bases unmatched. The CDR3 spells CSVESSRTGAGYEQYF. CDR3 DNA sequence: TGCAGCGTTGAATCGTCGAGGACAGGGGCTGGCTACGAGCAGTACTTC.

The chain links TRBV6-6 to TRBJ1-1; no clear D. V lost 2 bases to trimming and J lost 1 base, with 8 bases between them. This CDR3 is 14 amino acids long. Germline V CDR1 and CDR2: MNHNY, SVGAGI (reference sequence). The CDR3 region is CASSYRQENTEAFF. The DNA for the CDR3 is TGTGCCAGCAGTTACAGGCAGGAGAACACTGAAGCTTTCTTT.

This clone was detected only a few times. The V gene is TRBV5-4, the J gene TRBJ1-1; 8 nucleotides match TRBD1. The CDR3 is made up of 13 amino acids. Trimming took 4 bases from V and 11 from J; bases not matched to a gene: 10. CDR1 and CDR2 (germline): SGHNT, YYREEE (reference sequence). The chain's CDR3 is CASSTGQGVWAFF. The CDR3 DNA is TGTGCCAGCAGCACAGGACAGGGCGTTTGGGCTTTCTTT.

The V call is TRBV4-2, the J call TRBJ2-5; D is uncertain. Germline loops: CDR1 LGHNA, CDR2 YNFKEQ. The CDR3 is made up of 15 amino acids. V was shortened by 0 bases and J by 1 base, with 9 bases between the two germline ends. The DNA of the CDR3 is TGTGCCAGCAGCCAAGATATGCTAGGCCAAGAGACCCAGTACTTC. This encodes CASSQDMLGQETQYF.

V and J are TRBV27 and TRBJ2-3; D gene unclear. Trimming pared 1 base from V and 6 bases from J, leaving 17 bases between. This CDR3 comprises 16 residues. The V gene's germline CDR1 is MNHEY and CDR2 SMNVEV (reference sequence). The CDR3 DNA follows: TGTGCCAGCAGTTTATGGAGTCGCGAGCCTCGGGATACGCAGTATTTT. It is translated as CASSLWSREPRDTQYF.

The CDR3, as DNA: TGTGCCAGCAGGATCAACGAAGGACTAGCGGGGGGTGCGAACACCGGGGAGCTGTTTTTT. It is translated as CASRINEGLAGGANTGELFF. The chain is built from TRBV5-5 and TRBJ2-2; 14 bases are a match to TRBD2. CDR3 length: 20 residues. From germline, CDR1 is SGHKS and CDR2 YYEKEE (reference sequence). Germline trimming cut 5 bases from V and 0 bases from J; bases unmatched to any gene: 12.

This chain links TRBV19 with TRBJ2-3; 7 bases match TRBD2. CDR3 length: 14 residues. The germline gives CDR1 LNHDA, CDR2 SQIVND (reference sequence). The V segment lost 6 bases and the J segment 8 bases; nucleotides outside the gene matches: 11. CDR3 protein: CASRDGGSPGTQYF. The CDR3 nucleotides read TGTGCCAGTAGGGACGGGGGGTCCCCCGGTACGCAGTATTTT. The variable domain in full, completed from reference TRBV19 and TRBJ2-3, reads DGGITQSPKYLFRKEGQNVTLSCEQNLNHDAMYWYRQDPGQGLRLIYYSQIVNDFQKGDIAEGYSVSREKKESFPLTVTSAQKNPTAFYLCASRDGGSPGTQYFGPGTRLTVL.

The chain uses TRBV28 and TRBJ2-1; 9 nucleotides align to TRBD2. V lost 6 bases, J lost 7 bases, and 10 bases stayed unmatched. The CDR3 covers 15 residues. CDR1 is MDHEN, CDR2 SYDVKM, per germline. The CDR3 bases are TGTGCCAGCAGCAAGGGGCTAGCGGGATTAAATGAGCAGTTCTTC. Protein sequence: CASSKGLAGLNEQFF.

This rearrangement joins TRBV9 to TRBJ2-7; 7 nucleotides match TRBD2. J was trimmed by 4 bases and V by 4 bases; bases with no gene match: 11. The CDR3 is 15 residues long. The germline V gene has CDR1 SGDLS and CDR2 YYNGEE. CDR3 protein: CASSPPGRGSYEQYF. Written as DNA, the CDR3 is TGTGCCAGCAGCCCCCCGGGGAGGGGATCGTACGAGCAGTACTTC.

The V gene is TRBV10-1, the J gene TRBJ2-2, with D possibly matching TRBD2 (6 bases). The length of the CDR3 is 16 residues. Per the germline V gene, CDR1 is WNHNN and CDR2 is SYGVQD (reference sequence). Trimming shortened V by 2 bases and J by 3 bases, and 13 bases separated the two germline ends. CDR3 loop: CASSEIGGAHTGELFF. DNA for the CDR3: TGCGCCAGCAGTGAGATCGGCGGGGCTCACACCGGGGAGCTGTTTTTT.

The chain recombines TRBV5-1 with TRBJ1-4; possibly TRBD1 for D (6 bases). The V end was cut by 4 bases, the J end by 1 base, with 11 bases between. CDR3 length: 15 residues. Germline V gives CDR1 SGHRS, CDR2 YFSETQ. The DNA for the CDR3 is TGCGCCAGCAGCCTGGCGGGACAAACTAATGAAAAACTGTTTTTT. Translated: CASSLAGQTNEKLFF.

This CDR3 reads CASRNTDRGIMGYTF. The CDR3 DNA is TGTGCCAGCAGAAACACGGACAGGGGGATTATGGGCTACACCTTC. The chain combines TRBV6-5 with TRBJ1-2; TRBD1 agrees at 10 bases. The CDR3 is 15 amino acids. Germline-derived CDR1 and CDR2 are MNHEY and SVGAGI. J gave up 8 bases and V 6 bases, and 12 bases lay outside the gene matches.

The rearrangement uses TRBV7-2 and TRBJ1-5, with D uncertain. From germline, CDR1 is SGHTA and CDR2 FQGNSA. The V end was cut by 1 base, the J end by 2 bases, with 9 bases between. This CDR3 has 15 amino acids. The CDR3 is CASSLGLPGNQPQHF. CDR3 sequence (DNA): TGTGCCAGCAGCTTAGGACTGCCCGGCAATCAGCCCCAGCATTTT.

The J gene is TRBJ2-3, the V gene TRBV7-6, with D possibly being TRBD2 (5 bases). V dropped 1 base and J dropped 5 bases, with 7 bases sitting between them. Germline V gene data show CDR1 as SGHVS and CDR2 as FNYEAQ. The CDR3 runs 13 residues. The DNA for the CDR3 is TGTGCCAGCAGCTTAGGGAGGAGAGATACGCAGTATTTT. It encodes CASSLGRRDTQYF.

The CDR3 DNA reads TGCGCCAGCACTGCCGGGACAGCATCTGAAAAACTGTTTTTT. Translated: CASTAGTASEKLFF. This chain connects TRBV5-1 to TRBJ1-4; 7 nucleotides match TRBD1. The CDR3 is 14 residues long. J lost 7 bases, V lost 6 bases, and 9 bases had no gene match. Per the germline V gene, CDR1 is SGHRS and CDR2 is YFSETQ.

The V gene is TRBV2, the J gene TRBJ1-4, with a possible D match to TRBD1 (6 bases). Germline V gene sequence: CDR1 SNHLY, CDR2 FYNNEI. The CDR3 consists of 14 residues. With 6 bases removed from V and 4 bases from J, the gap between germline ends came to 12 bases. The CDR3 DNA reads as TGTGCCAGCAGGGCCGGGACAATTAATGAAAAACTGTTTTTT. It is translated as CASRAGTINEKLFF.

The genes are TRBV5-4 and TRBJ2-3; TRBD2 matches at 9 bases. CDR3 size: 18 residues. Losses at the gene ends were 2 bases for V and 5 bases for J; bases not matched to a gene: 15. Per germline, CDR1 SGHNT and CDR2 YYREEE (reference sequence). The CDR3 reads CASSLGRASGIWRDTQYF. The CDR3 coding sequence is TGTGCCAGCAGCTTAGGTCGCGCTAGCGGGATATGGAGAGATACGCAGTATTTT.

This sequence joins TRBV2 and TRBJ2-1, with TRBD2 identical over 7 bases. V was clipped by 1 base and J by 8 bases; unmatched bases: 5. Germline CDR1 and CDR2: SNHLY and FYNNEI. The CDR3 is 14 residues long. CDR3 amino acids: CASSEVGGNYEQFF. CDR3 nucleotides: TGTGCCAGCAGTGAAGTGGGAGGGAATTATGAGCAGTTCTTC.

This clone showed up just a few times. The CDR3 DNA reads as TGTGCCATCCGGACACGGGAGATGAACACTGAAGCTTTCTTT. It is translated as CAIRTREMNTEAFF. The chain uses TRBV11-3 and TRBJ1-1, with D possibly matching TRBD1 (5 bases). V lost 10 bases, J lost 0 bases, and 15 bases lay in between. The CDR3 consists of 14 residues. The germline V gene encodes CDR1 SGHNT and CDR2 YENEEA.